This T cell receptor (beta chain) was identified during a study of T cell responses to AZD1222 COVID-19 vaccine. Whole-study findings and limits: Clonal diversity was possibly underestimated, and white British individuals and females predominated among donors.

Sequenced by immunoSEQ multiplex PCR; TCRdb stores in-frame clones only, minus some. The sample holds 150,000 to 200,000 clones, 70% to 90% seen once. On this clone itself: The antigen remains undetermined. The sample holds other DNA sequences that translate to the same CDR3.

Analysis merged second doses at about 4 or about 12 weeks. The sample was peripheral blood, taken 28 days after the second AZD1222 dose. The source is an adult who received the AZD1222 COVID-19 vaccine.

As DNA, the CDR3 is TGTGCCAGCAGTTCTCAGAATCAGCCCCAGCATTTT. Its translation: CASSSQNQPQHF. The chain is built from TRBV12-3 or TRBV12-4 and TRBJ1-5; D unresolved. Trimming took 4 bases from V and 4 from J, leaving 5 bases between them. The CDR3 loop spans 12 amino acids.